The source of this TCR beta chain is a study of cytomegalovirus exposure and HLA in healthy donors. Across the whole study: Earlier, 150 million to 200 million T cells were analyzed, and some 120 million unique TCR beta sequences were found among them. Study results and limitations: Accurate predictions that matched the HLA-A and HLA-B alleles of most subjects were reportedly made from TCR beta sequences.

The PCR was carried out with 60 Vbeta primers and 13 Jbeta primers. TCRdb's copy holds only in-frame clones and misses some; the assay was immunoSEQ multiplex PCR. In total, the table holds 50,000 or so clones. As to this clone: What it binds is not known.

Sequencing was carried out using PBMCs. This receptor was taken from a man over 45 in good health and CMV-seropositive.

The CDR3 bases are TGTGCCTGGAGCTCCCTGAGGTACACTGAAGCTTTCTTT. Translation gives CAWSSLRYTEAFF. The chain couples TRBV30 to TRBJ1-1, with D uncertain. Trimming pared 3 bases from V and 3 bases from J, leaving 11 bases between. The CDR3 length is 13 residues. CDR1 is GTSNPN and CDR2 is SVGIG in the germline V gene (reference sequence).